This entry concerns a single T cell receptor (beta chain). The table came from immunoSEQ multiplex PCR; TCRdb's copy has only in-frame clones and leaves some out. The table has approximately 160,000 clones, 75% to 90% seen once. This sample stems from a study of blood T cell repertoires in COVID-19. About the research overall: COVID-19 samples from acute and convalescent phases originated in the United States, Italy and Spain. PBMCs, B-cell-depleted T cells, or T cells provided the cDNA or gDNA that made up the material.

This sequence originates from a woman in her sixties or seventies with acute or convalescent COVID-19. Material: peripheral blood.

The CDR3 coding sequence is TGTGCCAGCAGCTCCGGACAGGGATTGAACACTGAAGCTTTCTTT. Its protein product is CASSSGQGLNTEAFF. The chain is built from TRBV7-2 and TRBJ1-1, with 8 bases fitting TRBD1. CDR1 and CDR2 (germline): SGHTA, FQGNSA. This CDR3 comprises 15 residues. With V trimmed by 4 bases and J by 0 bases, 4 bases remained unmatched. Looking up the rest from reference TRBV7-2 and TRBJ1-1 gives the full variable domain: GAGVSQSPSNKVTEKGKDVELRCDPISGHTALYWYRQSLGQGLEFLIYFQGNSAPDKSGLPSDRFSAERTGGSVSTLTIQRTQQEDSAVYLCASSSGQGLNTEAFFGQGTRLTVV.